The sequence of this T cell receptor (beta chain) was determined in a study of PD-1 blockade in classical Hodgkin lymphoma. The germline gives CDR1 MRHNA, CDR2 SNTAGT. CDR3 length: 14 amino acids. The J segment lost 8 bases and the V segment lost 3 bases, leaving 4 bases of the junction unmatched. TCRdb's table, derived via immunoSEQ multiplex PCR, lists solely in-frame clones and lacks some. The table records fewer than 5,500 clones, approximately 87% of them present only once. Time point noted: newly diagnosed, previously untreated cHL patient sample. Applied to thawed PBMCs, magnetic negative selection was the method used to isolate CD8+ T cells.

Material for sequencing was CD8+ T cells from blood. The chain employs TRBV6-4 and TRBJ2-2; 9 nucleotides agree with TRBD2. This clonotype originated in a human donor with classical Hodgkin lymphoma. The CDR3 is CASSDSGSPGELFF. DNA for the CDR3: TGTGCCAGCAGTGATAGCGGGAGTCCGGGGGAGCTGTTTTTT.